The 2 T cell receptor beta chains reported below all come from one sample, sequenced in a study of T cell responses to AZD1222 COVID-19 vaccine. The repertoire was sequenced with immunoSEQ multiplex PCR; TCRdb's copy has only in-frame clones and lacks some. This sample has about 140,000 clones, with approximately 92% found just once. Specimen: peripheral blood, collected 28 days after the second AZD1222 dose. The receptors originated from an adult who received the AZD1222 COVID-19 vaccine.

The J gene is TRBJ1-1, the V gene TRBV29-1; D remains ambiguous. V lost 6 bases and J 1 base, leaving 6 bases between the germline ends. Germline V gene sequence: CDR1 SQVTM, CDR2 ANQGSEA. This CDR3 is built from 11 residues. Here the CDR3 DNA reads TGCAGCGTGGTAGAGAACACTGAAGCTTTCTTT. It codes for CSVVENTEAFF.

The chain couples TRBV20-1 to TRBJ2-5; D call uncertain. The CDR3 covers 16 residues. V lost 3 bases to trimming and J lost 0 bases, with 17 bases between them. CDR1 is DFQATT, CDR2 SNEGSKA, per germline (reference sequence). CDR3 coding DNA: TGCAGTGCTAGTGTGCGCCATTCTTGGTACCAAGAGACCCAGTACTTC. Protein product: CSASVRHSWYQETQYF.